The 20 T cell receptor beta chains presented below share a single source sample, sequenced in a study of cytomegalovirus exposure and HLA in healthy donors. The PCR contained 60 Vbeta and 13 Jbeta primers. Measured with immunoSEQ multiplex PCR; TCRdb has only the in-frame clones, and not every one. There are 130,000 to 150,000 clones in the sample; around 80% occur only once, and around 4.1% lies in the top ten. Sequencing was carried out using PBMCs. The receptors here all came from a man in his forties in good health and CMV-seronegative.

This rearrangement joins TRBV29-1 to TRBJ1-1; 8 bases map to TRBD1. This CDR3 has 12 amino acids. Per germline, CDR1 SQVTM and CDR2 ANQGSEA. With 4 bases clipped from V and 6 bases from J, the junction kept 4 bases outside the gene matches. CDR3 in amino acids: CSVVQGASEAFF. CDR3 nucleotides: TGCAGCGTTGTCCAGGGGGCCTCTGAAGCTTTCTTT.

This chain connects TRBV18 to TRBJ2-2; D is uncertain. With 2 bases removed from V and 0 bases from J, the gap between germline ends came to 16 bases. The CDR3 covers 18 residues. Germline V gives CDR1 KGHSH, CDR2 LQKENI. CDR3 in amino acids: CASSPLFLGQANTGELFF. CDR3 nucleotides: TGTGCCAGCTCACCATTATTCTTAGGCCAGGCGAACACCGGGGAGCTGTTTTTT. Full variable domain (outside the CDR3, taken from reference TRBV18 and TRBJ2-2): NAGVMQNPRHLVRRRGQEARLRCSPMKGHSHVYWYRQLPEEGLKFMVYLQKENIIDESGMPKERFSAEFPKEGPSILRIQQVVRGDSAAYFCASSPLFLGQANTGELFFGEGSRLTVL.

V usage is TRBV5-6 and J usage is TRBJ1-2; D remains unclear. Trimming stripped 1 base from V and 2 bases from J, with 12 bases between. The CDR3 covers 15 residues. Germline V gene lookup returns CDR1 SGHDT and CDR2 YYEEEE. CDR3 nucleotide sequence: TGTGCCAGCAGCTTGTTGGCCTCTGTAAACTATGGCTACACCTTC. Protein sequence: CASSLLASVNYGYTF.

CDR3 in DNA: TGCGCCAGCACTCCGACCGGGATGAGCGGCTACACCTTC. This translates into CASTPTGMSGYTF. The gene calls are TRBV10-2 and TRBJ1-2; no definite D call. V lost 7 bases and J 8 bases, leaving 17 bases between the germline ends. The CDR3 contains 13 residues. Germline V gene lookup returns CDR1 WSHSY and CDR2 SAAADI.

V and J are TRBV2 and TRBJ1-2, with TRBD1 matching 7 bases. Unmatched junction bases numbered 4, after V lost 1 base and J lost 2 bases. This CDR3 has 15 residues. In germline, CDR1 is SNHLY, CDR2 FYNNEI. CDR3 residues: CASSEEQGPNYGYTF. The CDR3 DNA follows: TGTGCCAGCAGTGAAGAACAGGGGCCGAACTATGGCTACACCTTC.

The gene calls are TRBV15 and TRBJ1-2; 8 nucleotides agree with TRBD1. CDR1 and CDR2 from the germline V gene are LNHNV and YYDKDF (reference sequence). V was clipped by 0 bases and J by 0 bases; unmatched bases: 3. This CDR3 is built from 16 residues. CDR3 region: CATSRDQGAANYGYTF. The CDR3 DNA reads as TGTGCCACCAGCAGAGATCAGGGGGCAGCTAACTATGGCTACACCTTC.

This rearrangement joins TRBV29-1 to TRBJ1-4; TRBD1 might be the D (5 bases). Germline CDR1 SQVTM, CDR2 ANQGSEA. Trimming left V 3 bases short and J 3 bases short, with 11 bases between. This CDR3 comprises 14 residues. The CDR3 loop reads CSVDQGRANEKLFF. The CDR3, as DNA: TGCAGCGTTGACCAGGGTCGGGCTAATGAAAAACTGTTTTTT.

The rearrangement uses TRBV18 and TRBJ1-5, with D unclear. Trimming removed 5 bases from V and 3 bases from J, with 11 bases in between. Germline loops: CDR1 KGHSH, CDR2 LQKENI. This CDR3 is 14 amino acids long. The CDR3 DNA reads TGTGCCAGCTCAGGGCAGGACTCCAATCAGCCCCAGCATTTT. Its protein product is CASSGQDSNQPQHF. Looking up the rest from reference TRBV18 and TRBJ1-5 gives the full variable domain: NAGVMQNPRHLVRRRGQEARLRCSPMKGHSHVYWYRQLPEEGLKFMVYLQKENIIDESGMPKERFSAEFPKEGPSILRIQQVVRGDSAAYFCASSGQDSNQPQHFGDGTRLSIL.

The rearrangement joins TRBV5-4 to TRBJ1-1, with D possibly being TRBD1 (5 bases). The CDR3 sequence is 14 residues long. With 0 bases removed from V and 4 bases from J, the gap between germline ends came to 10 bases. Germline V gives CDR1 SGHNT, CDR2 YYREEE (reference sequence). The CDR3 is CASSLAGGFTEAFF. DNA of the CDR3: TGTGCCAGCAGCTTGGCCGGGGGGTTCACTGAAGCTTTCTTT.

This chain links TRBV28 with TRBJ1-2; D call uncertain. Germline V gives CDR1 MDHEN, CDR2 SYDVKM. V was shortened by 3 bases and J by 2 bases, with 10 bases between the two germline ends. The CDR3 runs 14 residues. CDR3 DNA: TGTGCCAGCAGTTTTCGTTGGCGGAACTATGGCTACACCTTC. Encoded protein: CASSFRWRNYGYTF.

In DNA, the CDR3 is TGTGCCAGCAGCCTCGGACAGGGCCTGAAGGATACGCAGTATTTT. Protein: CASSLGQGLKDTQYF. The chain is built from TRBV11-2 and TRBJ2-3; 8 nucleotides match TRBD1. Germline trimming cut 5 bases from V and 6 bases from J; bases unmatched to any gene: 10. CDR1 is SGHAT, CDR2 FQNNGV, per germline. This CDR3 is built from 15 residues.

This rearrangement joins TRBV6-5 to TRBJ2-1; tentatively, D is TRBD2 (5 bases). The CDR3 length is 14 residues. CDR1 and CDR2 from the germline V gene are MNHEY and SVGAGI. V was trimmed by 7 bases and J by 1 base, leaving 11 bases between them. CDR3 region: CASTSPGSYNEQFF. In nucleotides, the CDR3 is TGTGCCAGCACCTCACCGGGGTCCTACAATGAGCAGTTCTTC.

J is TRBJ1-1 and V is TRBV6-1; D gene ambiguous. CDR1 is MNHNS and CDR2 is SASEGT in the germline V gene. Deletions cut 2 bases from V and 0 bases from J, with 4 bases between. This CDR3 spans 13 amino acids. The CDR3, as DNA: TGTGCCAGCAGTGAAACTATGAACACTGAAGCTTTCTTT. This codes for CASSETMNTEAFF.

The chain carries TRBV19 and TRBJ2-3; D ambiguous. With 4 bases removed from V and 0 bases from J, the gap between germline ends came to 8 bases. The germline CDR1 and CDR2 sequences are LNHDA and SQIVND (reference sequence). CDR3 length equals 14 residues. The CDR3 sequence: CASSSPYSTDTQYF. DNA for the CDR3: TGTGCCAGTAGTAGCCCCTATAGCACAGATACGCAGTATTTT.

The V gene is TRBV6-5, the J gene TRBJ1-6; 9 nucleotides agree with TRBD1. The CDR3 contains 15 residues. The V gene's germline CDR1 is MNHEY and CDR2 SVGAGI. V lost 5 bases to trimming and J lost 5 bases; unmatched junction nucleotides: 4. The CDR3 sequence is CASSRRQGDNSPLHF. The DNA for the CDR3 is TGTGCCAGCAGTCGACGACAGGGGGATAATTCACCCCTCCACTTT.

The chain links TRBV19 to TRBJ2-5; possibly TRBD1 for D (6 bases). V was trimmed by 6 bases and J by 0 bases, leaving 11 bases between them. The CDR3 is 14 residues long. Germline V CDR1 and CDR2: LNHDA, SQIVND (reference sequence). The CDR3 loop is CASRVRDNQETQYF. The CDR3 DNA is TGTGCCAGTAGAGTGAGGGACAACCAAGAGACCCAGTACTTC.

To note about this clone: This sample includes further DNA sequences coding for the same CDR3. The rearrangement joins TRBV5-1 to TRBJ2-7; D unclear. This CDR3 comprises 11 residues. The germline CDR1 and CDR2 sequences are SGHRS and YFSETQ. V was cut by 3 bases and J by 1 base, with 2 bases left in between. The CDR3 DNA sequence: TGCGCCAGCAGCTCTTCCTACGAGCAGTACTTC. This gives the protein CASSSSYEQYF.

The V and J genes are TRBV6-4 and TRBJ2-2, with TRBD1 identical over 9 bases. Germline V gives CDR1 MRHNA, CDR2 SNTAGT. The CDR3 is made up of 17 amino acids. Trimming at V came to 0 bases and at J to 5 bases, leaving 7 bases not matched to a gene. DNA of the CDR3: TGTGCCAGCAGTGACTCGAACAGGGGGCTCGGTACCGGGGAGCTGTTTTTT. It specifies CASSDSNRGLGTGELFF.

The rearrangement joins TRBV9 to TRBJ1-5; no clear D gene. The CDR3 is made up of 14 amino acids. Per germline, CDR1 SGDLS and CDR2 YYNGEE. V was cut by 4 bases and J by 3 bases, with 11 bases left in between. In nucleotides, the CDR3 is TGTGCCAGCAGCTCAAACAGTGTCAATCAGCCCCAGCATTTT. Its protein is CASSSNSVNQPQHF.

The sample holds one count of this clone. V and J are TRBV11-2 and TRBJ1-1; a possible D gene is TRBD1 (6 bases). V was pared by 6 bases and J by 1 base, with 9 bases between. Germline assignment: CDR1 SGHAT and CDR2 FQNNGV. This CDR3 spans 13 amino acids. CDR3 loop: CASSIQGNTEAFF. As DNA, the CDR3 is TGTGCCAGCAGTATACAGGGGAACACTGAAGCTTTCTTT. The full variable domain, in which reference TRBV11-2 and TRBJ1-1 provide the parts outside the CDR3, is EAGVAQSPRYKIIEKRQSVAFWCNPISGHATLYWYQQILGQGPKLLIQFQNNGVVDDSQLPKDRFSAERLKGVDSTLKIQPAKLEDSAVYLCASSIQGNTEAFFGQGTRLTVV.